These 20 T cell receptor beta chains were all obtained from the same sample, sequenced in a study of blood T cell repertoires in COVID-19. Clones were sequenced by immunoSEQ multiplex PCR, and TCRdb holds only the in-frame ones, with some missing. Among over 250,000 clones listed, around 89% were seen once. The sample was PBMCs or T cells enriched from blood (not recorded which). These receptors originate from a woman aged 55-75 years in a cohort exposed to, infected with or recovered from COVID-19 (not recorded which).

The rearrangement joins TRBV6-5 to TRBJ2-6; 7 positions match TRBD1. CDR1 is MNHEY, CDR2 SVGAGI, per germline. The V segment lost 8 bases and the J segment 4 bases; nucleotides outside the gene matches: 8. CDR3 length: 15 residues. CDR3 sequence: CASRQGEAGANVLTF. For the CDR3, the DNA is TGTGCCAGCCGACAGGGCGAAGCCGGGGCCAACGTCCTGACTTTC.

This chain links TRBV12-5 with TRBJ1-3, with D unclear. Germline V gene lookup returns CDR1 LGHNT and CDR2 FRNRAP. V lost 2 bases, J lost 1 base, and 6 bases lay in between. The CDR3 runs 14 residues. The CDR3 bases are TGTGCTAGTGGTTTGTCTAGTTCTGGAAACACCATATATTTT. Protein: CASGLSSSGNTIYF.

This sequence joins TRBV27 and TRBJ1-1, with 10 nucleotides matching TRBD1. J lost 5 bases, V lost 5 bases, and 5 bases had no gene match. The CDR3 is 14 residues long. Germline V gives CDR1 MNHEY, CDR2 SMNVEV (reference sequence). In DNA, the CDR3 is TGTGCCAGCAGTGTGACAGGGGGCAAGACTGAAGCTTTCTTT. Encoded protein: CASSVTGGKTEAFF.

This chain joins TRBV19 and TRBJ1-2; 8 positions agree with TRBD1. The CDR3 is 13 amino acids. The V gene end was trimmed by 6 bases and the J gene end by 4 bases; junction bases not matched to a gene: 4. CDR1 and CDR2 from the germline V gene are LNHDA and SQIVND (reference sequence). CDR3 in DNA: TGTGCCAGTAGACAGGGGGGGAGCTATGGCTACACCTTC. This translates into CASRQGGSYGYTF.

The CDR3 region is CASRGGVLGYTF. CDR3 DNA: TGTGCCAGCAGGGGAGGCGTTTTGGGCTACACCTTC. The chain uses TRBV28 and TRBJ1-2, with no clear D. CDR3 length equals 12 residues. The germline V and J ends were trimmed by 6 bases and 8 bases, with 13 bases remaining between them. The germline V gene encodes CDR1 MDHEN and CDR2 SYDVKM.

The V and J genes are TRBV19 and TRBJ1-4, with unresolved D. V dropped 4 bases and J dropped 3 bases, with 3 bases sitting between them. Germline CDR1 and CDR2: LNHDA and SQIVND (reference sequence). This CDR3 contains 12 residues. This CDR3 reads CASSRPNEKLFF. CDR3 sequence (DNA): TGTGCCAGTAGTAGGCCTAATGAAAAACTGTTTTTT.

V gene TRBV7-6 combines with J gene TRBJ2-1; a possible D gene is TRBD1 (5 bases). Germline V gene sequence: CDR1 SGHVS, CDR2 FNYEAQ. The ends were cut back, 0 bases at V and 1 base at J, with 13 bases in the middle. The CDR3 is made up of 17 amino acids. The CDR3 loop is CASSLASGSGSYNEQFF. The DNA of the CDR3 is TGTGCCAGCAGCTTAGCATCAGGGTCAGGGTCCTACAATGAGCAGTTCTTC.

The table lists this clone with a count of one. The V gene is TRBV9, the J gene TRBJ2-1; 9 bases are shared with TRBD2. Germline V gives CDR1 SGDLS, CDR2 YYNGEE. The V and J ends lost 0 bases and 8 bases, in that order; junction bases with no gene match: 9. The CDR3 has 16 residues. This chain's CDR3 is CASSVVGTSFEDEQFF. The CDR3 region has the DNA TGTGCCAGCAGCGTAGTGGGGACTAGCTTTGAGGATGAGCAGTTCTTC.

The gene calls are TRBV28 and TRBJ1-1, with 8 bases aligning to TRBD1. Germline CDR1 reads MDHEN; CDR2 reads SYDVKM. V lost 5 bases, J lost 4 bases, and 15 bases stayed unmatched. The CDR3 is 17 residues long. DNA of the CDR3: TGTGCCAGCAGTCCCCGGGACAGGCGCAGGGAGGGCACTGAAGCTTTCTTT. Translated, it gives CASSPRDRRREGTEAFF.

The CDR3 loop is CASKLAGVYEQYF. The CDR3, as DNA: TGTGCCAGCAAACTAGCGGGAGTTTACGAGCAGTACTTC. The V and J genes are TRBV2 and TRBJ2-7, with TRBD2 identical over 11 bases. The junction had 3 bases not matched to a gene; V was cut back by 7 bases and J by 4 bases. Germline V gives CDR1 SNHLY, CDR2 FYNNEI. The CDR3 has 13 residues.

In DNA form, the CDR3 reads TGTGCCAGCCGTCTTACAGGGTCCTACGAGCAGTACTTC. Its protein is CASRLTGSYEQYF. V is TRBV28 and J is TRBJ2-7; possibly TRBD1 for D (6 bases). Germline lookup yields CDR1 MDHEN and CDR2 SYDVKM. Deletions cut 8 bases from V and 1 base from J, with 12 bases between. This CDR3 region has 13 residues.

The V and J genes are TRBV12-3 or TRBV12-4 and TRBJ2-1; 9 nucleotides align to TRBD2. The CDR3 length is 12 residues. Unmatched junction bases numbered 7, after V lost 3 bases and J lost 16 bases. The CDR3 nucleotides are TGTGCCAGCAGTTTCGAAGCGGGAGGTAAATTCTTC. Translated, it gives CASSFEAGGKFF.

The chain joins TRBV7-6 to TRBJ2-5; perhaps TRBD1 as D (6 bases). The V gene's germline CDR1 is SGHVS and CDR2 FNYEAQ. V gave up 5 bases and J gave up 6 bases, with 16 bases separating them. The CDR3 length is 14 residues. The CDR3 coding sequence is TGTGCCAGCAGCACTCAGGCAGGGGCCAAGACCCAGTACTTC. Translation: CASSTQAGAKTQYF.

In its sample, this clone was seen many times. This sequence joins TRBV10-3 and TRBJ2-1, with TRBD2 matching 9 bases. J gave up 0 bases and V 2 bases, and 5 bases lay outside the gene matches. This CDR3 has 17 amino acids. Germline V gives CDR1 ENHRY, CDR2 SYGVKD. CDR3 loop: CAISETSGQGSYNEQFF. The CDR3 nucleotides read TGTGCCATCAGTGAGACTAGCGGGCAAGGCTCCTACAATGAGCAGTTCTTC.

The V gene is TRBV11-1, the J gene TRBJ1-1; TRBD1 might be the D (5 bases). The V end was cut by 2 bases, the J end by 1 base, with 11 bases between. Germline CDR1 reads SGHAT; CDR2 reads FQDESV (reference sequence). This CDR3 is 15 amino acids long. The CDR3: CASSLSATGNTEAFF. In DNA form, the CDR3 reads TGTGCCAGCAGCTTATCGGCCACAGGGAACACTGAAGCTTTCTTT.

Here the CDR3 reads CASSLSQGLQHETQYF. The DNA of the CDR3 is TGCGCCAGCAGCTTGTCCCAGGGACTACAACACGAGACCCAGTACTTC. This chain links TRBV5-1 with TRBJ2-5; 7 nucleotides agree with TRBD2. CDR1 and CDR2 (germline): SGHRS, YFSETQ. The CDR3 totals 16 residues. The V gene end was trimmed by 1 base and the J gene end by 5 bases; junction bases not matched to a gene: 11.

The J gene is TRBJ2-1, the V gene TRBV30, with 10 positions matching TRBD2. Germline values: CDR1 GTSNPN, CDR2 SVGIG (reference sequence). The CDR3 consists of 15 residues. After removal of 4 bases from V and 0 bases from J, the junction contained 3 bases not matched to a gene. The CDR3 nucleotides are TGTGCCTGGAATAGCGGGAGGAGCTCCTACAATGAGCAGTTCTTC. Protein sequence: CAWNSGRSSYNEQFF.

This chain links TRBV10-3 with TRBJ2-7; 8 positions match TRBD2. The CDR3 has 13 residues. Germline V CDR1 and CDR2: ENHRY, SYGVKD. Trimming removed 8 bases from V and 6 bases from J; junction bases left unmatched: 9. The CDR3 DNA reads as TGTGCCATCGGACCGGGACTAGGGAGCGAGCAGTACTTC. This codes for CAIGPGLGSEQYF.

The rearrangement links TRBV28 to TRBJ2-1, with D perhaps matching TRBD1 (6 bases). The CDR3 is 16 residues long. The ends were cut back, 6 bases at V and 5 bases at J, with 20 bases in the middle. The germline CDR1 and CDR2 sequences are MDHEN and SYDVKM. CDR3 sequence: CASSPTGDRIHNEQFF. The CDR3 DNA sequence: TGTGCCAGCAGCCCCACCGGCGACAGGATCCACAATGAGCAGTTCTTC.

For this clone: The sample has other DNA sequences that encode this CDR3 too. The chain has TRBV4-2 and TRBJ1-5; maybe TRBD1 (5 bases). The length of the CDR3 is 15 residues. Germline-derived CDR1 and CDR2 are LGHNA and YNFKEQ. The V end lost 1 base, the J end lost 1 base, and 8 bases lay between the germline ends. Here the CDR3 reads CASSQVGQSNQPQHF. The CDR3 region has the DNA TGTGCCAGCAGCCAAGTGGGGCAGAGCAATCAGCCCCAGCATTTT.